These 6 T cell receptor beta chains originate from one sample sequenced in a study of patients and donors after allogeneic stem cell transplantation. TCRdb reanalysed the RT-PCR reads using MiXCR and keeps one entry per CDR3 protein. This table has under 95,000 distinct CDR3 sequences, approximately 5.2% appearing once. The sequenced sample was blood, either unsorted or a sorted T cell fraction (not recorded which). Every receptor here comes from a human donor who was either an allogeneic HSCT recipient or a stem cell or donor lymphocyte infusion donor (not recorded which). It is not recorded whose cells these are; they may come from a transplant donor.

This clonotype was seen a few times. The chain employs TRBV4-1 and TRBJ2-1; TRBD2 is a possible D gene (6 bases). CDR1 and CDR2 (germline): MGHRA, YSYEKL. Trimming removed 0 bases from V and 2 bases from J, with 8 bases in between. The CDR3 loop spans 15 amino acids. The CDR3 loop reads CASSQEEGAYNEQFF. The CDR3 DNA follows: TGCGCCAGCAGCCAAGAGGAGGGAGCCTACAATGAGCAGTTCTTC.

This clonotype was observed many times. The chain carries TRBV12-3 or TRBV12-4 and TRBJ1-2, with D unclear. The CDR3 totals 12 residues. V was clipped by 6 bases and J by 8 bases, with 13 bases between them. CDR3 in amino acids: CASSLTGEGYTF. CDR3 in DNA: TGTGCCAGCAGCCTAACCGGGGAAGGCTACACCTTC.

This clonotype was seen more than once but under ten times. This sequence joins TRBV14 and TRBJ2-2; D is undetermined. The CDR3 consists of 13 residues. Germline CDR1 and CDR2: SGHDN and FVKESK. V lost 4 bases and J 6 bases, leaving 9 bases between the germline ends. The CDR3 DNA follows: TGTGCCAGCAGCCTCAATTCCGCCGGGGAGCTGTTTTTT. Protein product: CASSLNSAGELFF.

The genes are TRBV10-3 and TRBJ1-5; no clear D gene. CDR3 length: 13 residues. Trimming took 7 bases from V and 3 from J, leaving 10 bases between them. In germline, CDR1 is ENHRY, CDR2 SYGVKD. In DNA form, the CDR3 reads TGTGCCATCACTCCCTTCCCCAATCAGCCCCAGCATTTT. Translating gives CAITPFPNQPQHF.

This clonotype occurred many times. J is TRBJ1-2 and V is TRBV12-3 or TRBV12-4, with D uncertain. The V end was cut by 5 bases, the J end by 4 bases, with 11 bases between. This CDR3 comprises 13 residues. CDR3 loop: CASSPQGSYGYTF. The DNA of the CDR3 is TGTGCCAGCAGTCCCCAAGGTAGCTATGGCTACACCTTC.

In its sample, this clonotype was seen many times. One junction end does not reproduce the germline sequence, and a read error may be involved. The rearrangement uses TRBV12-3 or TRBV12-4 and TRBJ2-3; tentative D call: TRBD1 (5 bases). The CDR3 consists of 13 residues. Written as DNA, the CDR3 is TGTGCCACCAGTTTATACAGGACAGATACGCAGTATTTT. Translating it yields CATSLYRTDTQYF.